Listed below are T cell receptor beta chains from one sample, sequenced in a study of T cell responses to AZD1222 COVID-19 vaccine. Sequencing used immunoSEQ multiplex PCR; TCRdb keeps in-frame clones, though not all of them. The sample yields approximately 99,000 clones, 87% seen once. Sample: peripheral blood, taken on day 0 of AZD1222 vaccination. Every receptor here comes from an adult in good health. Both conserved end residues are part of each CDR3. D genes are given only for firm matches. Rows give clone size only sometimes, using once, few, many, or a class for an expanded clone.

J gene | clone size | V gene | D gene | CDR3 protein | CDR3 DNA
TRBJ1-1 | once | TRBV6-2/TRBV6-3 | NA | CASSPNRVLNTEAFF | TGTGCCAGCAGTCCGAACAGGGTTTTGAACACTGAAGCTTTCTTT
TRBJ2-5 | NA | TRBV5-1 | TRBD2 | CASSLVTSGNGETQYF | TGTGCCAGCAGCTTGGTCACTAGCGGGAACGGAGAGACCCAGTACTTC
TRBJ1-2 | few | TRBV5-6 | NA | CASSLDAVSIYGYTF | TGTGCCAGCAGCTTGGATGCAGTCTCAATCTATGGCTACACCTTC
TRBJ2-1 | NA | TRBV30 | NA | CAWTGSSYNEQFF | TGTGCCTGGACAGGGAGCTCCTACAATGAGCAGTTCTTC
TRBJ2-1 | NA | TRBV21-1 | NA | CASSPTPGLAGVGDEQFF | TGTGCCAGCAGCCCTACCCCGGGACTAGCGGGAGTGGGCGATGAGCAGTTCTTC
TRBJ1-2 | once | TRBV4-3 | TRBD1 | CASRPGQGSNYGYTF | TGCGCCAGCCGACCGGGACAGGGCTCTAACTATGGCTACACCTTC
TRBJ1-1 | NA | TRBV2 | TRBD1 | CASSVQGVRNTEAFF | TGTGCCAGCAGTGTACAGGGGGTGAGGAACACTGAAGCTTTCTTT
TRBJ2-5 | NA | TRBV19 | NA | CASSLTPNQETQYF | TGTGCCAGTTCTCTGACTCCAAATCAAGAGACCCAGTACTTC
TRBJ2-1 | NA | TRBV9 | TRBD2 | CASSDGLAGASSYNEQFF | TGTGCCAGCAGCGACGGACTAGCGGGGGCCAGCTCCTACAATGAGCAGTTCTTC
TRBJ1-5 | NA | TRBV7-9 | NA | CASSFSREDQPQHF | TGTGCCAGCAGCTTCTCCAGGGAGGATCAGCCCCAGCATTTT